This T cell receptor (beta chain) was retrieved from a study of T cells in tuberculosis. CDR1 SGHTA and CDR2 FQGNSA come from the germline V gene. The CDR3 contains 14 residues. Trimming removed 1 base from V and 12 bases from J; junction bases left unmatched: 8. The protocol was immunoSEQ multiplex PCR, while the TCRdb copy is restricted to in-frame clones and leaves out a portion. The data show about 36,000 clones, over 90% seen once. The TCR comes from a donor aged 10 to 29 with latent tuberculosis or without tuberculosis infection. This sequence joins TRBV7-2 and TRBJ2-1; 8 bases fit TRBD1. The specimen sequenced was PBMCs. The CDR3 region has the DNA TGTGCCAGCAGCTTAGACGGACAGGGCTGGGGGCAGTTCTTC. Translation: CASSLDGQGWGQFF.